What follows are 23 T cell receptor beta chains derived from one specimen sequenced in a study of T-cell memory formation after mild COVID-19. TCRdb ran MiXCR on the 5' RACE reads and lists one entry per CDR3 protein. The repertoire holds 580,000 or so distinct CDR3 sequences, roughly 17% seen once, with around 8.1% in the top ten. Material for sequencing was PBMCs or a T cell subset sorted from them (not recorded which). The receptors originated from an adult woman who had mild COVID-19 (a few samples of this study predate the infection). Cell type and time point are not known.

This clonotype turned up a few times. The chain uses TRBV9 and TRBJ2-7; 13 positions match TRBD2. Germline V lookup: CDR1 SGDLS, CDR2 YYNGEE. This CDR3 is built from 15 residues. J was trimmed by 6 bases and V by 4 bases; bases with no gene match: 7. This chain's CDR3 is CASSPTSGGAAEQYF. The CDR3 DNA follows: TGTGCCAGCAGCCCCACTAGCGGGGGGGCGGCCGAGCAGTACTTC.

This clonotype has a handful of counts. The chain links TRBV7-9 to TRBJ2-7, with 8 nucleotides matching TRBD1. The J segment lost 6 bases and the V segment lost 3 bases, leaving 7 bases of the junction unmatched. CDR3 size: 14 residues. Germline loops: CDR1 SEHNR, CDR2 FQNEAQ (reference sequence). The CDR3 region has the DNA TGTGCCAGCAGCTTGGGACAGGTCGGTTCCGAGCAGTACTTC. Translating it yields CASSLGQVGSEQYF.

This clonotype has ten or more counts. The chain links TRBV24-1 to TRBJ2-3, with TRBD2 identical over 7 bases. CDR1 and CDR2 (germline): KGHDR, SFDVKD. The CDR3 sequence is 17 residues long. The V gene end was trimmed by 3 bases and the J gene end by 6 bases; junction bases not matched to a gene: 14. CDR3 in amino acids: CATSDRGERGSSDTQYF. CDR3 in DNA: TGTGCCACCAGTGATCGCGGGGAGCGGGGATCCTCTGATACGCAGTATTTT.

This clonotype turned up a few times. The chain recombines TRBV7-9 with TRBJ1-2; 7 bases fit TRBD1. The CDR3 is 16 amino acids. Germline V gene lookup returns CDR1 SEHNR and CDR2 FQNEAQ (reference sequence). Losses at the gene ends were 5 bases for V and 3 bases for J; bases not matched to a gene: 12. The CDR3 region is CASSKEQGTRYYGYTF. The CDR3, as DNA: TGTGCCAGCAGCAAAGAACAGGGGACGAGGTACTATGGCTACACCTTC.

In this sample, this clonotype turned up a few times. CDR3 in DNA: TGTGCCAGCAGCCTGAGGCTAGCGGGAGGGGATGAGCAGTACTTC. Amino acids: CASSLRLAGGDEQYF. This sequence joins TRBV5-4 and TRBJ2-7, with 12 positions matching TRBD2. This CDR3 contains 15 residues. The V segment lost 4 bases and the J segment 7 bases; nucleotides outside the gene matches: 9. Looked up from germline, CDR1 is SGHNT and CDR2 is YYREEE (reference sequence). Looking up the rest from reference TRBV5-4 and TRBJ2-7 gives the full variable domain: ETGVTQSPTHLIKTRGQQVTLRCSSQSGHNTVSWYQQALGQGPQFIFQYYREEENGRGNFPPRFSGLQFPNYSSELNVNALELDDSALYLCASSLRLAGGDEQYFGPGTRLTVT.

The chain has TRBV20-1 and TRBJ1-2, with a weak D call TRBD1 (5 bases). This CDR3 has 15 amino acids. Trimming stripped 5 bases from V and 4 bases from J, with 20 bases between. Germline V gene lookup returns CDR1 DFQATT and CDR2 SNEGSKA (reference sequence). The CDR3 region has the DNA TGCAGTGCTCAGCCCGCGGGACGGACCTTCTATGGCTACACCTTC. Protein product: CSAQPAGRTFYGYTF.

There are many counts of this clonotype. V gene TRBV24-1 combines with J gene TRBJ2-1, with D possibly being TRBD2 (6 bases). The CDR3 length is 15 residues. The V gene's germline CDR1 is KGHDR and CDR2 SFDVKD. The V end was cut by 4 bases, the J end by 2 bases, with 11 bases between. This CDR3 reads CATSDFSGTYNEQFF. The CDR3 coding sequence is TGTGCCACCAGTGACTTTAGCGGTACCTACAATGAGCAGTTCTTC.

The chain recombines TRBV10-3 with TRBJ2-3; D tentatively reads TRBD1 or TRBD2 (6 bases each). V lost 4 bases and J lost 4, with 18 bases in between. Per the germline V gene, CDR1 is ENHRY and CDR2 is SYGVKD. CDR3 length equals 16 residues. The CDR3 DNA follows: TGTGCCATCAGTGTCTTGGGGGGCCATTTAGCAGATACGCAGTATTTT. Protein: CAISVLGGHLADTQYF.

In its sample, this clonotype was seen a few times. CDR3 region: CASSPPGWNEQYF. The CDR3 region has the DNA TGTGCCAGCTCACCACCAGGGTGGAACGAGCAGTACTTC. The chain uses TRBV18 and TRBJ2-7; D not certain. The length of the CDR3 is 13 residues. V was cut by 0 bases and J by 5 bases, with 8 bases left in between. Germline V gene sequence: CDR1 KGHSH, CDR2 LQKENI.

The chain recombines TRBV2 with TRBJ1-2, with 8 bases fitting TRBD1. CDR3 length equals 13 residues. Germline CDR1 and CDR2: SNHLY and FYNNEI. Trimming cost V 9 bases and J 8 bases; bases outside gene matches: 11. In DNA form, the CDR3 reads TGTGCCAGAGGAGCAGGGGGCGCGGGCGGCTACACCTTC. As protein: CARGAGGAGGYTF.

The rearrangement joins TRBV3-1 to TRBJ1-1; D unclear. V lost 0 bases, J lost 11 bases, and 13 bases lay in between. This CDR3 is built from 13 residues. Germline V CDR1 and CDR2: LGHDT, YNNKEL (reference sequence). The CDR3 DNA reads TGTGCCAGCAGCCAAGATTCGAGAGGGCGGGCTTTCTTT. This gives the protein CASSQDSRGRAFF.

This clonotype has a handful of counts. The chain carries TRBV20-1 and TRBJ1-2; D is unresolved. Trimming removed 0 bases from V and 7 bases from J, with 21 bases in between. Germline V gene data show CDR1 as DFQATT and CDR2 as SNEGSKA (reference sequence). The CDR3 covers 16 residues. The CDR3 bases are TGCAGTGCTAGAGATAGCAGAGGGTCTATTAGAGCTGGCTACACCTTC. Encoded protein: CSARDSRGSIRAGYTF.

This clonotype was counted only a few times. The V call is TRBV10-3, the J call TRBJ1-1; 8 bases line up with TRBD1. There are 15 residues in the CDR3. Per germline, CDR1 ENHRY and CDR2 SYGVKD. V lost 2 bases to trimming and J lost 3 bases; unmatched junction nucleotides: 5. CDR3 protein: CAISERGQVHTEAFF. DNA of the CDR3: TGTGCCATCAGTGAGCGGGGACAGGTTCACACTGAAGCTTTCTTT.

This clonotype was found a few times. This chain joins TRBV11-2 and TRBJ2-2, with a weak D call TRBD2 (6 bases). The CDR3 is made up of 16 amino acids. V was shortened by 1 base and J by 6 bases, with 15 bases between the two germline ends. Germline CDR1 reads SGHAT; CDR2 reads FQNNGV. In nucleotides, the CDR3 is TGTGCCAGCAGCTTAGGGACTACAACTTATGCCGGGGAGCTGTTTTTT. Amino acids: CASSLGTTTYAGELFF.

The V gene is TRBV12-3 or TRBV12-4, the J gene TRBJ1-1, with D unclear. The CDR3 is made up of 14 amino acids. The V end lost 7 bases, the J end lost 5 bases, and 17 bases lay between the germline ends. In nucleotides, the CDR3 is TGTGCCAGCACCCACTGGGGTGAGAATACTGAAGCTTTCTTT. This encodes CASTHWGENTEAFF.

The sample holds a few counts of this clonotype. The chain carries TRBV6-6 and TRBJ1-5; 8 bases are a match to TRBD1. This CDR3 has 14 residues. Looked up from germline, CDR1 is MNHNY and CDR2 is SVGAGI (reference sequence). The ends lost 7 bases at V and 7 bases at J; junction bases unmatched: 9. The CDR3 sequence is CASKSTGAAQPQHF. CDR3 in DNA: TGTGCCAGCAAATCGACAGGGGCGGCCCAGCCCCAGCATTTT.

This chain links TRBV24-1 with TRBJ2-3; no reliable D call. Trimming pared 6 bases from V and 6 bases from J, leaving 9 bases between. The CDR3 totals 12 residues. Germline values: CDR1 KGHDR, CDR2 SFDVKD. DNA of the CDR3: TGTGCCACCAGTCTAGTCTCCGATACGCAGTATTTT. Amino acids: CATSLVSDTQYF.

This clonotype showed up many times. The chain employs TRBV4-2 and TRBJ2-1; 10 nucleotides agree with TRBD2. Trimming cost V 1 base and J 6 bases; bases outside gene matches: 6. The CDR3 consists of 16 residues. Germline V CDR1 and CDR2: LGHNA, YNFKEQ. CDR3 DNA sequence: TGTGCCAGCAGCCAAGCGGGAGCGGGGGGGCTCAATGAGCAGTTCTTC. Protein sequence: CASSQAGAGGLNEQFF.

CDR3 sequence (DNA): TGTGCCAGCAGTCAATGGACTAGCGGGGGACCAGATACGCAGTATTTT. Translated, it gives CASSQWTSGGPDTQYF. The genes are TRBV2 and TRBJ2-3; 13 bases are shared with TRBD2. The CDR3 sequence is 16 residues long. After removal of 5 bases from V and 4 bases from J, the junction contained 6 bases not matched to a gene. Germline lookup yields CDR1 SNHLY and CDR2 FYNNEI. The whole variable domain, filled in from reference TRBV2 and TRBJ2-3, reads EPEVTQTPSHQVTQMGQEVILRCVPISNHLYFYWYRQILGQKVEFLVSFYNNEISEKSEIFDDQFSVERPDGSNFTLKIRSTKLEDSAMYFCASSQWTSGGPDTQYFGPGTRLTVL.

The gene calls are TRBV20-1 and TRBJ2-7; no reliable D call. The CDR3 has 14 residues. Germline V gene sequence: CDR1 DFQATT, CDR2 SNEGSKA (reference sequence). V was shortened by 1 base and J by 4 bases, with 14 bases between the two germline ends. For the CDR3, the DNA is TGCAGTGCTAGAGCGGCAGACTTAACTTACGAGCAGTACTTC. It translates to CSARAADLTYEQYF.

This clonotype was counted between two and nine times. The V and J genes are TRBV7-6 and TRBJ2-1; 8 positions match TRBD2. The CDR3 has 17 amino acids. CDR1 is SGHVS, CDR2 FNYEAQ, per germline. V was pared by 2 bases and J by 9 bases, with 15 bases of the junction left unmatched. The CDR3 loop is CASSLSSGGGSLGEQFF. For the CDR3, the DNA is TGTGCCAGCAGCTTATCCTCGGGGGGGGGCTCCCTTGGTGAGCAGTTCTTC.

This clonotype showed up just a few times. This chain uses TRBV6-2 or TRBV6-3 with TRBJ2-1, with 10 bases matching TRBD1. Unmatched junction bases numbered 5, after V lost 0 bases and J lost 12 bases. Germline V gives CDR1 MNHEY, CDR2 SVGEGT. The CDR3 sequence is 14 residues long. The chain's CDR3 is CASSYSGQGLVQFF. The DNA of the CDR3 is TGTGCCAGCAGTTACTCGGGACAGGGGTTAGTGCAGTTCTTC.

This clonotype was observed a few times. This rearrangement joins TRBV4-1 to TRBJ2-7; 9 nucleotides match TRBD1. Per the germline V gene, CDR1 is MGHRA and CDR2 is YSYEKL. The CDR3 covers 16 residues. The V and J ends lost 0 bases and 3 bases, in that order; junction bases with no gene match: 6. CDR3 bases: TGCGCCAGCAGCCAAGATGTGGGACAGGGCGACTACGAGCAGTACTTC. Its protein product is CASSQDVGQGDYEQYF.